This passage covers 8 T cell receptor beta chains from one sample sequenced in a study of human versus mouse CDR3 diversity and MHC coevolution. TCRdb keeps only in-frame clones here, not all; method: immunoSEQ multiplex PCR. The table includes fewer than 80,000 clones, approximately 90% detected once. Sequenced input: naive CD4+ T cells from blood. The subset denotes: CD45RO-negative CD62L-positive naive CD4 T cells. These receptors were collected from a person aged 30 to 69 in good health.

The chain combines TRBV10-3 with TRBJ1-1; 10 bases match TRBD1. The CDR3 is 14 residues long. Germline values: CDR1 ENHRY, CDR2 SYGVKD. Germline trimming cut 8 bases from V and 6 bases from J; bases unmatched to any gene: 9. The DNA for the CDR3 is TGTGCCATCGGCCGGGACAGGGGAGGCGCTGAAGCTTTCTTT. Amino acid sequence: CAIGRDRGGAEAFF.

This chain uses TRBV10-1 with TRBJ2-4; D gene unclear. CDR1 WNHNN and CDR2 SYGVQD come from the germline V gene (reference sequence). The V gene lost 2 bases and the J gene lost 4 bases, with 9 bases spanning the gap. The CDR3 consists of 14 residues. This CDR3 is CASSEAEVKNIQYF. As DNA, the CDR3 is TGCGCCAGCAGTGAGGCAGAAGTAAAAAACATTCAGTACTTC.

The V and J genes are TRBV11-2 and TRBJ2-1; tentative D call: TRBD1 (6 bases). V dropped 4 bases and J dropped 2 bases, with 15 bases sitting between them. This CDR3 comprises 16 residues. Germline V gives CDR1 SGHAT, CDR2 FQNNGV. The CDR3 DNA reads TGTGCCAGCAGCTCAGCTTGGGGGCACACCTACAATGAGCAGTTCTTC. Translation: CASSSAWGHTYNEQFF.

The chain joins TRBV19 to TRBJ1-2; D is unclear. The germline V and J ends were trimmed by 0 bases and 4 bases, with 12 bases remaining between them. Germline V gene data show CDR1 as LNHDA and CDR2 as SQIVND (reference sequence). This CDR3 spans 15 amino acids. This CDR3 reads CASSIDRSGIYGYTF. CDR3 sequence (DNA): TGTGCCAGTAGTATAGATCGCTCCGGGATCTATGGCTACACCTTC.

The rearrangement uses TRBV30 and TRBJ2-1; 8 bases map to TRBD2. Germline V gene sequence: CDR1 GTSNPN, CDR2 SVGIG (reference sequence). The CDR3 runs to 14 residues. The junction had 8 bases not matched to a gene; V was cut back by 1 base and J by 9 bases. Written as DNA, the CDR3 is TGTGCCTGGAGTGGTGGGACTAGGCCGGGTGAGCAGTTCTTC. Translating it yields CAWSGGTRPGEQFF.

This clone came up once. This chain links TRBV7-8 with TRBJ2-1; a weak D match, TRBD2 (5 bases). V was pared by 2 bases and J by 6 bases, with 14 bases between. The germline gives CDR1 SGHVS, CDR2 FQNEAQ. This CDR3 comprises 15 residues. The CDR3 sequence: CASSLSLANRNEQFF. In nucleotides, the CDR3 is TGTGCCAGCAGCTTAAGTTTAGCGAACCGCAATGAGCAGTTCTTC. The complete variable domain, with remaining parts taken from reference TRBV7-8 and TRBJ2-1, reads GAGVSQSPRYKVAKRGQDVALRCDPISGHVSLFWYQQALGQGPEFLTYFQNEAQLDKSGLPSDRFFAERPEGSVSTLKIQRTQQEDSAVYLCASSLSLANRNEQFFGPGTRLTVL.

V and J are TRBV19 and TRBJ2-1, with 8 bases that match TRBD1. V gave up 5 bases and J gave up 7 bases; unmatched junction bases: 10. Germline values: CDR1 LNHDA, CDR2 SQIVND (reference sequence). CDR3 length: 15 amino acids. The CDR3 region is CASSSSGTGRNEQFF. In DNA, the CDR3 is TGTGCCAGTAGTTCTTCCGGGACAGGTAGGAATGAGCAGTTCTTC.

This sequence joins TRBV7-9 and TRBJ2-1; possible D gene TRBD1, 5 bases. This CDR3 comprises 16 residues. Trimming took 6 bases from V and 0 from J, leaving 15 bases between them. Germline V lookup: CDR1 SEHNR, CDR2 FQNEAQ (reference sequence). Here the CDR3 reads CASRSQGMGSYNEQFF. CDR3 nucleotide sequence: TGTGCCAGCAGGTCCCAGGGCATGGGCTCCTACAATGAGCAGTTCTTC.